Following are 2 T cell receptor beta chains from one sample sequenced in a study of cytomegalovirus exposure and HLA in healthy donors. Amplification used 60 Vbeta primers and 13 Jbeta primers. TCRdb's table, derived via immunoSEQ multiplex PCR, lists solely in-frame clones and lacks some. The sample yields around 230,000 clones, approximately 79% seen once. Sequencing used PBMCs. The receptors shown here come from a male donor in good health and CMV-seronegative.

The chain carries TRBV13 and TRBJ2-2, with 9 positions matching TRBD1. This CDR3 is built from 16 residues. Germline CDR1 reads PRHDT; CDR2 reads FYEKMQ (reference sequence). After removal of 2 bases from V and 3 bases from J, the junction contained 4 bases not matched to a gene. The CDR3 sequence is CASSLTGGLDTGELFF. The CDR3 DNA reads TGTGCCAGCAGCTTAACAGGGGGCTTAGACACCGGGGAGCTGTTTTTT.

The chain joins TRBV10-1 to TRBJ2-1, with 9 nucleotides matching TRBD2. Germline assignment: CDR1 WNHNN and CDR2 SYGVQD (reference sequence). J gave up 4 bases and V 8 bases, and 9 bases lay outside the gene matches. The CDR3 consists of 15 residues. The CDR3 nucleotides are TGCGCCAGCCCCAAGGGAAGCGGGAGGTACAATGAGCAGTTCTTC. Translation gives CASPKGSGRYNEQFF.